The 6 T cell receptor beta chains given below trace back to one sample, sequenced in a study of T cell responses to AZD1222 COVID-19 vaccine. Sequencing was performed with immunoSEQ multiplex PCR; in TCRdb, only in-frame clones are kept and a portion is missing. The data hold approximately 90,000 clones, with about nine tenths observed a single time. The specimen comprised peripheral blood, sampled on day 0 of AZD1222 vaccination. The source of these receptors is an adult in good health.

The CDR3 DNA reads TGCGCCAGCAGCGGACTAGCGAGCAACACCGGGGAGCTGTTTTTT. This translates into CASSGLASNTGELFF. The rearrangement uses TRBV5-1 and TRBJ2-2; 9 nucleotides line up with TRBD2. The CDR3 is 15 residues long. J lost 2 bases, V lost 4 bases, and 3 bases had no gene match. The germline V gene has CDR1 SGHRS and CDR2 YFSETQ. Using reference TRBV5-1 and TRBJ2-2 for the parts outside the CDR3, the full variable domain is KAGVTQTPRYLIKTRGQQVTLSCSPISGHRSVSWYQQTPGQGLQFLFEYFSETQRNKGNFPGRFSGRQFSNSRSEMNVSTLELGDSALYLCASSGLASNTGELFFGEGSRLTVL.

This chain uses TRBV2 with TRBJ1-1; the D gene is possibly TRBD1 (5 bases). Germline V gene sequence: CDR1 SNHLY, CDR2 FYNNEI. This CDR3 contains 14 residues. The ends were cut back, 6 bases at V and 4 bases at J, with 15 bases in the middle. For the CDR3, the DNA is TGTGCCAGCAGCCCCAGGGTTACCGTCACTGAAGCTTTCTTT. Its protein product is CASSPRVTVTEAFF.

This clone showed up just a few times. The chain recombines TRBV5-1 with TRBJ1-1; D is uncertain. CDR3 length: 16 amino acids. Germline CDR1 is SGHRS and CDR2 is YFSETQ. The V end lost 5 bases, the J end lost 1 base, and 18 bases lay between the germline ends. The CDR3 region has the DNA TGCGCCAGCAGTTATGGGCCCGGAGGAAGGAACACTGAAGCTTTCTTT. Residues: CASSYGPGGRNTEAFF.

The genes are TRBV6-2 or TRBV6-3 and TRBJ1-5; tentatively, D is TRBD1 (5 bases). In germline, CDR1 is MNHEY, CDR2 SVGEGT. The length of the CDR3 is 18 residues. Trimming stripped 2 bases from V and 7 bases from J, with 24 bases between. CDR3 in amino acids: CASSYQRDAEGVGQPQHF. The CDR3 coding sequence is TGTGCCAGCAGTTACCAGAGGGACGCGGAGGGAGTAGGGCAGCCCCAGCATTTT.

V usage is TRBV29-1 and J usage is TRBJ1-1, with D maybe TRBD1 (6 bases). Trimming shortened V by 7 bases and J by 4 bases, and 16 bases separated the two germline ends. This CDR3 is built from 13 residues. Per the germline V gene, CDR1 is SQVTM and CDR2 is ANQGSEA. The CDR3 sequence is CSALGARGTEAFF. In DNA form, the CDR3 reads TGCAGCGCTTTGGGGGCCCGCGGCACTGAAGCTTTCTTT.

This clone showed up just once. The V and J genes are TRBV6-6 and TRBJ1-5; D uncertain. Trimming removed 5 bases at V and 0 bases at J, with 8 bases between. The CDR3 is 14 amino acids. Germline V lookup: CDR1 MNHNY, CDR2 SVGAGI (reference sequence). As DNA, the CDR3 is TGTGCCAGCAGTAAGGACTCTAGCAATCAGCCCCAGCATTTT. Amino acids: CASSKDSSNQPQHF.